The next 16 T cell receptor beta chains were all read from a single sample in a study of blood T cell repertoires in COVID-19. The table came from immunoSEQ multiplex PCR; TCRdb's copy has only in-frame clones and leaves some out. The table has roughly 46,000 clones, approximately 80% seen once; the top ten hold around 10%. Sequenced sample: peripheral blood. These receptors were collected from a man aged 55 to 70 with acute or convalescent COVID-19.

This clone was seen only a few times. This chain links TRBV7-9 with TRBJ1-6, with 7 bases aligning to TRBD1. This CDR3 spans 14 amino acids. The trim removed 6 bases at V and 9 bases at J, leaving 8 bases unmatched. CDR1 SEHNR and CDR2 FQNEAQ come from the germline V gene (reference sequence). CDR3 bases: TGTGCCAGCAGACGCGGACAGGTTATTTCACCCCTCCACTTT. Its translation: CASRRGQVISPLHF.

The sample holds one count of this clone. V and J are TRBV9 and TRBJ1-6, with a possible D match to TRBD1 (5 bases). Per the germline V gene, CDR1 is SGDLS and CDR2 is YYNGEE. Trimming pared 0 bases from V and 8 bases from J, leaving 12 bases between. This CDR3 has 15 amino acids. The CDR3 spells CASSVAISGDSPLHF. DNA for the CDR3: TGTGCCAGCAGCGTAGCAATTTCGGGGGATTCACCCCTCCACTTT.

This chain joins TRBV30 and TRBJ1-1; D is uncertain. V dropped 4 bases and J dropped 3 bases, with 9 bases sitting between them. Germline values: CDR1 GTSNPN, CDR2 SVGIG (reference sequence). The CDR3 runs 12 residues. The DNA of the CDR3 is TGTGCCTGGACCGGGTCCTACACTGAAGCTTTCTTT. Residues: CAWTGSYTEAFF.

The gene calls are TRBV7-9 and TRBJ2-7; D possibly corresponds to TRBD1 (5 bases). The V gene lost 2 bases and the J gene lost 0 bases, with 14 bases spanning the gap. Germline CDR1 is SEHNR and CDR2 is FQNEAQ (reference sequence). There are 16 residues in the CDR3. CDR3 residues: CASSLRDQGPSYEQYF. The CDR3 coding sequence is TGTGCCAGCAGCTTACGCGATCAGGGTCCCTCCTACGAGCAGTACTTC.

The chain recombines TRBV18 with TRBJ1-2; 8 bases agree with TRBD1. The V and J ends lost 3 bases and 6 bases, in that order; junction bases with no gene match: 18. Germline V gene lookup returns CDR1 KGHSH and CDR2 LQKENI. CDR3 length: 18 residues. The chain's CDR3 is CASSPTTQGAFVKDGYTF. The CDR3 DNA reads TGTGCCAGCTCACCCACCACGCAGGGGGCGTTTGTGAAGGATGGCTACACCTTC. The full variable domain, completed using reference TRBV18 and TRBJ1-2, is NAGVMQNPRHLVRRRGQEARLRCSPMKGHSHVYWYRQLPEEGLKFMVYLQKENIIDESGMPKERFSAEFPKEGPSILRIQQVVRGDSAAYFCASSPTTQGAFVKDGYTFGSGTRLTVV.

In this sample, this clone turned up once. The V and J genes are TRBV30 and TRBJ2-2, with 7 bases aligning to TRBD1. Germline CDR1 reads GTSNPN; CDR2 reads SVGIG (reference sequence). The CDR3 has 15 amino acids. V was pared by 4 bases and J by 2 bases, with 7 bases of the junction left unmatched. CDR3 amino acids: CAWKLGTANTGELFF. CDR3 nucleotides: TGTGCCTGGAAGCTAGGGACAGCAAACACCGGGGAGCTGTTTTTT.

The sample holds a few counts of this clone. This sequence joins TRBV5-6 and TRBJ1-4; a weak D match, TRBD1 (6 bases). Trimming took off 1 base at V and 1 base at J, with 11 bases between the two ends. This CDR3 is 16 amino acids long. Germline V gene sequence: CDR1 SGHDT, CDR2 YYEEEE. DNA of the CDR3: TGTGCCAGCAGCTTGAATAACAGGGAAACTAATGAAAAACTGTTTTTT. This sequence encodes CASSLNNRETNEKLFF.

This chain connects TRBV28 to TRBJ1-5; D unclear. Trimming stripped 2 bases from V and 9 bases from J, with 14 bases between. This CDR3 spans 14 amino acids. CDR1 is MDHEN, CDR2 SYDVKM, per germline. In DNA, the CDR3 is TGTGCCAGCAGTTTAGAGGGCGGGGTAGGGCCCCAGCATTTT. This gives the protein CASSLEGGVGPQHF.

The V gene is TRBV19, the J gene TRBJ2-1, with a tentative D call TRBD2 (7 bases). Germline V gene sequence: CDR1 LNHDA, CDR2 SQIVND (reference sequence). V lost 3 bases, J lost 3 bases, and 9 bases lay in between. The CDR3 runs 14 residues. The CDR3 sequence is CASSMGGHYNEQFF. As DNA, the CDR3 is TGTGCCAGTAGTATGGGGGGGCACTACAATGAGCAGTTCTTC.

The chain couples TRBV2 to TRBJ1-1; possibly TRBD1 for D (5 bases). V was shortened by 5 bases and J by 1 base, with 8 bases between the two germline ends. The CDR3 runs 13 residues. Germline V gene data show CDR1 as SNHLY and CDR2 as FYNNEI. This CDR3 is CASSITGNTEAFF. CDR3 in DNA: TGTGCCAGCAGTATAACAGGGAACACTGAAGCTTTCTTT. The variable domain in full, with the rest retrieved from reference TRBV2 and TRBJ1-1, is EPEVTQTPSHQVTQMGQEVILRCVPISNHLYFYWYRQILGQKVEFLVSFYNNEISEKSEIFDDQFSVERPDGSNFTLKIRSTKLEDSAMYFCASSITGNTEAFFGQGTRLTVV.

The chain uses TRBV10-2 and TRBJ2-5; TRBD1 aligns across 8 bases. This CDR3 region has 13 residues. Germline V gene data show CDR1 as WSHSY and CDR2 as SAAADI. J gave up 5 bases and V 10 bases, and 9 bases lay outside the gene matches. In DNA, the CDR3 is TGCGCCACCGGACAGGGCCCTTTGGAGACCCAGTACTTC. Encoded protein: CATGQGPLETQYF.

This chain connects TRBV5-4 to TRBJ2-5, with D maybe TRBD1 (6 bases). CDR3 length equals 13 residues. Trimming stripped 2 bases from V and 3 bases from J, with 8 bases between. Looked up from germline, CDR1 is SGHNT and CDR2 is YYREEE (reference sequence). The CDR3 sequence is CASSFKGEETQYF. For the CDR3, the DNA is TGTGCCAGCAGCTTCAAGGGGGAAGAGACCCAGTACTTC.

The rearrangement joins TRBV30 to TRBJ1-1; D is unclear. Germline V gene sequence: CDR1 GTSNPN, CDR2 SVGIG (reference sequence). The V and J ends lost 7 bases and 6 bases respectively, with 18 bases between them. The CDR3 length is 13 residues. CDR3 sequence reads: CALGRGTGAEAFF. In nucleotides, the CDR3 is TGTGCCTTAGGACGGGGAACCGGCGCTGAAGCTTTCTTT.

This clone was seen just once. CDR3 bases: TGTGCCAGCAGCCAATGGGTGTCGGACGGACAGAGGGGACAGCCCCAGCATTTT. This codes for CASSQWVSDGQRGQPQHF. The rearrangement links TRBV4-2 to TRBJ1-5, with D maybe TRBD1 (6 bases). The CDR3 extends over 18 amino acids. CDR1 is LGHNA, CDR2 YNFKEQ, per germline. The V and J ends lost 2 bases and 7 bases respectively, with 24 bases between them.

The V call is TRBV3-1 (or the pseudogene TRBV3-2), the J call TRBJ1-6; the D gene is possibly TRBD1 (5 bases). Germline V CDR1 and CDR2: LGHDT, YNNKEL (reference sequence). Trimming stripped 0 bases from V and 10 bases from J, with 13 bases between. This CDR3 is built from 15 residues. CDR3 nucleotide sequence: TGTGCCAGCAGCCAAGAACGACAGCCCCTATCACCCCTCCACTTT. As protein: CASSQERQPLSPLHF.

For this clone: The junction departs from germline at one end; a sequencing error may be responsible. V and J are TRBV6-5 and TRBJ1-2, with TRBD1 matching 8 bases. CDR3 size: 13 residues. The germline CDR1 and CDR2 sequences are MNHEY and SVGAGI. CDR3 nucleotides: TGTGCCAGCGGTTACAGGGGGAACTATGGCTACACCTTC. Encoded protein: CASGYRGNYGYTF.